A selection of T cell receptor beta chains follows, all from one sample in a study of cytomegalovirus exposure and HLA in healthy donors. The method was immunoSEQ multiplex PCR; TCRdb's version includes in-frame clones alone and lacks a portion of them. Found here are 100,000 to 150,000 clones, 94% of them singletons; the top ten hold approximately 1.2%. Sample: PBMCs. The receptors derive from a woman aged 18-29 years in good health and CMV-seronegative. Each CDR3 is given with its conserved first and last residue. Fields, in order: J gene, D gene, clone size, V gene, CDR3 protein, CDR3 DNA. A D gene is named only where the DNA matches it firmly. Where a row states a size, it is once, few, many or the class of an expanded clone; other rows omit it.

j_gene: TRBJ2-1; d_gene: TRBD2; abundance: NA; v_gene: TRBV6-1; CDR3aa: CASSDPGGATTAEQFF; CDR3nt: TGTGCCAGCAGTGACCCCGGGGGGGCGACTACGGCTGAGCAGTTCTTC
j_gene: TRBJ2-1; d_gene: NA; abundance: NA; v_gene: TRBV19; CDR3aa: CASREGMYNEQFF; CDR3nt: TGTGCCAGTAGGGAGGGGATGTACAATGAGCAGTTCTTC
j_gene: TRBJ1-2; d_gene: NA; abundance: NA; v_gene: TRBV28; CDR3aa: CASSFEAYGYTF; CDR3nt: TGTGCCAGCAGTTTCGAGGCGTATGGCTACACCTTC
j_gene: TRBJ1-2; d_gene: TRBD1; abundance: NA; v_gene: TRBV7-9; CDR3aa: CASSSTTGTHGYTF; CDR3nt: TGTGCCAGCAGCTCGACGACAGGGACCCATGGCTACACCTTC
j_gene: TRBJ1-6; d_gene: NA; abundance: NA; v_gene: TRBV5-6; CDR3aa: CASSFGGFNNSPLHF; CDR3nt: TGTGCCAGCAGCTTCGGAGGGTTTAATAATTCACCCCTCCACTTT
j_gene: TRBJ1-1; d_gene: NA; abundance: NA; v_gene: TRBV4-1; CDR3aa: CASTGPGVTEAFF; CDR3nt: TGCGCCAGCACCGGTCCGGGGGTCACTGAAGCTTTCTTT
j_gene: TRBJ2-1; d_gene: TRBD1; abundance: NA; v_gene: TRBV10-3; CDR3aa: CASKPGQGATEEQFF; CDR3nt: TGTGCCTCAAAACCGGGACAGGGGGCTACCGAGGAGCAGTTCTTC
j_gene: TRBJ2-4; d_gene: NA; abundance: NA; v_gene: TRBV15; CDR3aa: CATSRDLGLRNIQYF; CDR3nt: TGTGCCACCAGCAGAGATCTTGGGCTCCGAAACATTCAGTACTTC
j_gene: TRBJ1-2; d_gene: TRBD1; abundance: NA; v_gene: TRBV7-2; CDR3aa: CASSPSRGRGGGYTF; CDR3nt: TGTGCCAGCAGCCCTTCCAGGGGGCGCGGTGGTGGCTACACCTTC
j_gene: TRBJ1-5; d_gene: NA; abundance: NA; v_gene: TRBV20-1; CDR3aa: CSAPYQRPQHF; CDR3nt: TGCAGTGCCCCCTATCAGCGGCCCCAGCATTTT
j_gene: TRBJ1-4; d_gene: NA; abundance: NA; v_gene: TRBV6-5; CDR3aa: CASKRGTNEKLFF; CDR3nt: TGTGCCAGCAAACGCGGAACTAATGAAAAACTGTTTTTT
j_gene: TRBJ2-2; d_gene: NA; abundance: NA; v_gene: TRBV7-7; CDR3aa: CASSLGRPNTGELFF; CDR3nt: TGTGCCAGCAGCTTAGGCAGGCCGAACACCGGGGAGCTGTTTTTT
j_gene: TRBJ1-3; d_gene: NA; abundance: NA; v_gene: TRBV5-5; CDR3aa: CASSFERVSGNTIYF; CDR3nt: TGTGCCAGCAGCTTTGAGAGGGTCTCTGGAAACACCATATATTTT
j_gene: TRBJ2-5; d_gene: TRBD2; abundance: NA; v_gene: TRBV30; CDR3aa: CAWNKRGTHQETQYF; CDR3nt: TGTGCCTGGAACAAGCGGGGGACGCACCAAGAGACCCAGTACTTC
j_gene: TRBJ2-5; d_gene: TRBD2; abundance: NA; v_gene: TRBV5-1; CDR3aa: CASSLGLAQETQYF; CDR3nt: TGCGCCAGCAGCTTGGGACTAGCCCAAGAGACCCAGTACTTC
j_gene: TRBJ1-3; d_gene: NA; abundance: NA; v_gene: TRBV6-1; CDR3aa: CASSELQTQGNTIYF; CDR3nt: TGTGCCAGCAGTGAATTACAGACGCAGGGAAACACCATATATTTT
j_gene: TRBJ2-1; d_gene: TRBD2; abundance: NA; v_gene: TRBV5-4; CDR3aa: CASSSTGGDEQFF; CDR3nt: TGTGCCAGCAGCTCGACTGGGGGGGATGAGCAGTTCTTC
j_gene: TRBJ1-4; d_gene: TRBD1; abundance: NA; v_gene: TRBV19; CDR3aa: CASSTRTGHEKLFF; CDR3nt: TGTGCCAGTAGTACCAGGACAGGTCATGAAAAACTGTTTTTT
j_gene: TRBJ2-1; d_gene: TRBD2; abundance: NA; v_gene: TRBV9; CDR3aa: CASSTTASSGGAVERNEQFF; CDR3nt: TGTGCCAGCAGCACAACCGCGTCTAGCGGGGGGGCCGTGGAGAGGAATGAGCAGTTCTTC
j_gene: TRBJ2-7; d_gene: TRBD2; abundance: NA; v_gene: TRBV5-4; CDR3aa: CASSRGGGGSTVLHEQYF; CDR3nt: TGTGCCAGCAGCCGGGGAGGCGGGGGTTCTACAGTTCTCCACGAGCAGTACTTC
j_gene: TRBJ1-2; d_gene: NA; abundance: NA; v_gene: TRBV25-1; CDR3aa: CASSRGGGYTF; CDR3nt: TGTGCCAGCAGTAGAGGGGGAGGCTACACCTTC
j_gene: TRBJ1-2; d_gene: NA; abundance: once; v_gene: TRBV5-5; CDR3aa: CASSLLQNNYGYTF; CDR3nt: TGTGCCAGCAGCTTGCTACAGAATAACTATGGCTACACCTTC
j_gene: TRBJ2-3; d_gene: TRBD2; abundance: NA; v_gene: TRBV30; CDR3aa: CAWSPGLAGDTQYF; CDR3nt: TGTGCCTGGAGTCCGGGACTAGCGGGAGACACGCAGTATTTT